Shown below are 6 T cell receptor beta chains from a single sample sequenced in a study of long-term antiretroviral therapy in people with HIV. Running of the v3.0 immunoSEQ assay took place at survey level. Libraries were prepared by immunoSEQ multiplex PCR; TCRdb keeps only in-frame clonotypes and omits some of them. Here the sample spans about 28,000 clones, about 90% being singletons. The source was unsorted PBMCs, collected 2 years after starting antiretroviral therapy. The source of these receptors is a man between 45 and 60 years old with HIV.

The V gene is TRBV27, the J gene TRBJ1-2; tentative D call: TRBD1 (6 bases). This CDR3 region has 12 residues. Germline CDR1 MNHEY, CDR2 SMNVEV (reference sequence). Trimming took 6 bases from V and 12 from J, leaving 17 bases between them. CDR3 loop: CASRTGTRSHTF. The CDR3 DNA follows: TGTGCCAGCAGGACGGGGACAAGATCGCACACCTTC.

In its sample, this clone was seen a few times. V and J are TRBV6-5 and TRBJ1-2, with 7 bases lining up with TRBD1. The J segment lost 0 bases and the V segment lost 6 bases, leaving 7 bases of the junction unmatched. From germline, CDR1 is MNHEY and CDR2 SVGAGI. The CDR3 has 15 amino acids. CDR3 in amino acids: CASRLGDSANYGYTF. The CDR3 nucleotides read TGTGCCAGCAGGTTGGGGGACAGCGCTAACTATGGCTACACCTTC.

This clone was seen a few times. The CDR3 protein is CASSLRDSYEQYF. The CDR3 coding sequence is TGTGCCAGCAGCTTACGGGACAGCTACGAGCAGTACTTC. The chain employs TRBV7-9 and TRBJ2-7; 7 bases map to TRBD1. Germline V gives CDR1 SEHNR, CDR2 FQNEAQ (reference sequence). The V segment lost 2 bases and the J segment 3 bases; nucleotides outside the gene matches: 1. The CDR3 loop spans 13 amino acids.

This rearrangement joins TRBV7-6 to TRBJ2-2; D is perhaps TRBD1 (6 bases). CDR1 SGHVS and CDR2 FNYEAQ come from the germline V gene. The CDR3 sequence is 14 residues long. V was pared by 5 bases and J by 3 bases, with 10 bases between. CDR3 protein: CASSPRTDTGELFF. The CDR3 nucleotides read TGTGCCAGCAGCCCACGGACAGACACCGGGGAGCTGTTTTTT.

The chain employs TRBV27 and TRBJ1-5; tentatively, D is TRBD1 (6 bases). In germline, CDR1 is MNHEY, CDR2 SMNVEV (reference sequence). The CDR3 has 14 amino acids. Trimming removed 2 bases from V and 6 bases from J, with 11 bases in between. The CDR3 DNA sequence: TGTGCCAGCAGTTTAAGAGGGGGAGGTCAGCCCCAGCATTTT. Amino acid sequence: CASSLRGGGQPQHF.

J is TRBJ2-7 and V is TRBV9, with TRBD2 as a possible D gene (5 bases). Trimming took off 0 bases at V and 4 bases at J, with 11 bases between the two ends. CDR3 length: 14 residues. Germline V gene lookup returns CDR1 SGDLS and CDR2 YYNGEE. CDR3 protein: CASSVVPPGYEQYF. CDR3 nucleotides: TGTGCCAGCAGCGTAGTCCCCCCGGGGTACGAGCAGTACTTC.